This TCR beta chain was sequenced for a study of blood T cell repertoires in COVID-19. The wider study: PBMCs, B-cell-depleted T cells, or T cells provided the cDNA or gDNA that made up the material.

In the study's own analysis: The authors estimated nucleated cell counts from reference gene primer amplification. This table comes from immunoSEQ multiplex PCR, and its TCRdb copy is limited to in-frame clones, with some not included. D and trimming come from the DNA, and the V and J calls and clone size come from that table. The profile shows just over 50,000 clones, around 83% of them singletons. This CDR3 is 16 amino acids long. Unmatched junction bases numbered 8, after V lost 3 bases and J lost 4 bases. Per germline, CDR1 LGHNA and CDR2 YSLEER. The sequenced sample consisted of peripheral blood. The sequence was obtained from a man older than 75 with active COVID-19. This sequence joins TRBV4-3 and TRBJ1-1, with 10 bases lining up with TRBD1. Here the CDR3 reads CASSHHLGQGSTEAFF. As DNA, the CDR3 is TGCGCCAGCAGCCACCATTTGGGACAGGGGAGCACTGAAGCTTTCTTT.